Listed below are T cell receptor beta chains from one sample, sequenced in a study of blood T cell repertoires in COVID-19. Libraries were prepared by immunoSEQ multiplex PCR; TCRdb keeps only in-frame clonotypes and omits some of them. The data show under 100,000 clones, with 89% seen just once and about 3.4% held by the top ten. The sequencing sample was made of peripheral blood. These receptors all come from a woman between 65 and 79 years old with acute or convalescent COVID-19. Both conserved end residues are part of each CDR3.

TRBJ2-3	TRBV5-4	CASSSREGDTQYF
TRBJ1-5	TRBV27	CASRLGGAGVSQPQHF
TRBJ1-2	TRBV19	CASSITSQGYTF
TRBJ2-2	TRBV7-9	CASSLLGGFDTGELFF
TRBJ1-6	TRBV4-1	CASSQPGLVGSPLHF
TRBJ2-1	TRBV3-1/TRBV3-2	CASSRVAGLEQFF
TRBJ1-5	TRBV6-2/TRBV6-3	CASSYLGGVNQPQHF
TRBJ2-2	TRBV5-8	CASSLGLAGVLTGELFF
TRBJ1-5	TRBV19	CASKSGHHSNQPQHF
TRBJ2-5	TRBV18	CASSRGQQETQYF
TRBJ1-5	TRBV11-2	CASSAGFSNQPQHF
TRBJ1-1	TRBV18	CASSRDRDDASFF
TRBJ2-3	TRBV27	CASSRQYSGTSTDTQYF